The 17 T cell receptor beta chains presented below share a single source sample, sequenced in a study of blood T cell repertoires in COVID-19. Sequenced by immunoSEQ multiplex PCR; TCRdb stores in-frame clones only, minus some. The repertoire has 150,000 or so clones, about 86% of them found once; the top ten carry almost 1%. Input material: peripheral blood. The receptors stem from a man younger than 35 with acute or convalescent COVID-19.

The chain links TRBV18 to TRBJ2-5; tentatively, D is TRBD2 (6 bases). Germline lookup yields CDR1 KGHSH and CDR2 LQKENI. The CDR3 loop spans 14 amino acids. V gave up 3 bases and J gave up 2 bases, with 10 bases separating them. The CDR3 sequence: CASSPGGVQETQYF. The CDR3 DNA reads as TGTGCCAGCTCACCTGGAGGGGTACAAGAGACCCAGTACTTC.

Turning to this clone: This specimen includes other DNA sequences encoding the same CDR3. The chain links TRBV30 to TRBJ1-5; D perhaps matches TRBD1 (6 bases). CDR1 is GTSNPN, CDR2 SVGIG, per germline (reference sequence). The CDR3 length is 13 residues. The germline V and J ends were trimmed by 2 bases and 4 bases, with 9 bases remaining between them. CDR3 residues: CAWSPRGNQPQHF. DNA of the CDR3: TGTGCCTGGAGTCCGAGGGGGAATCAGCCCCAGCATTTT.

This chain's CDR3 is CASSLGAGLGEQYV. The CDR3 nucleotides read TGCGCCAGCAGCTTGGGTGCAGGTTTGGGCGAGCAGTACGTC. J is TRBJ2-7 and V is TRBV5-1; no clear D. Germline CDR1 is SGHRS and CDR2 is YFSETQ. This CDR3 has 14 amino acids. The ends were cut back, 0 bases at V and 6 bases at J, with 13 bases in the middle.

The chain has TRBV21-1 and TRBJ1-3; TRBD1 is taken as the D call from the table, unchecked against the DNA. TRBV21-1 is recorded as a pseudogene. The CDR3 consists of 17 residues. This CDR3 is CASSKALPGRSGNTIYF. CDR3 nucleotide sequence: TGTGCCAGCAGCAAAGCGCTCCCAGGGCGCTCTGGAAACACCATATATTTT.

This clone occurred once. CDR3 DNA sequence: TGTGCCAGCAGAGACACAGGGAATAGCAATCAGCCCCAGCATTTT. Protein sequence: CASRDTGNSNQPQHF. The chain combines TRBV2 with TRBJ1-5, with TRBD1 as a possible D gene (6 bases). This CDR3 region has 15 residues. The V gene's germline CDR1 is SNHLY and CDR2 FYNNEI. V was trimmed by 6 bases and J by 0 bases, leaving 12 bases between them. The whole variable domain, remainder taken from reference TRBV2 and TRBJ1-5, is EPEVTQTPSHQVTQMGQEVILRCVPISNHLYFYWYRQILGQKVEFLVSFYNNEISEKSEIFDDQFSVERPDGSNFTLKIRSTKLEDSAMYFCASRDTGNSNQPQHFGDGTRLSIL.

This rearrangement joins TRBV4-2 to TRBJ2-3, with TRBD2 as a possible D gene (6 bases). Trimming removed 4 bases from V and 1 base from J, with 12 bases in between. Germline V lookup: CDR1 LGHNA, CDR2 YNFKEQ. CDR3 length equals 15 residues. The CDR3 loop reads CASSLREAGTDTQYF. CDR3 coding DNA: TGTGCCAGCAGCCTAAGGGAGGCGGGCACAGATACGCAGTATTTT.

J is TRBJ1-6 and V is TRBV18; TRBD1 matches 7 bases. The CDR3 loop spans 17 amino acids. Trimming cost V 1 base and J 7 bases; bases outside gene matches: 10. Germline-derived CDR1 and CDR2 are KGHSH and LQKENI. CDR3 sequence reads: CASSPRGRGTENSPLHF. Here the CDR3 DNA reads TGTGCCAGCTCACCACGGGGGCGAGGGACAGAAAATTCACCCCTCCACTTT.

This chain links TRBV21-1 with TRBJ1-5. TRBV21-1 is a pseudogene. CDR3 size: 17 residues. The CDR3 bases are TGTGCCAGCAGCTCCCAGGGGGCGGGGGGGGTCTCTCAGCCCCAGCATTTT. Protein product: CASSSQGAGGVSQPQHF.

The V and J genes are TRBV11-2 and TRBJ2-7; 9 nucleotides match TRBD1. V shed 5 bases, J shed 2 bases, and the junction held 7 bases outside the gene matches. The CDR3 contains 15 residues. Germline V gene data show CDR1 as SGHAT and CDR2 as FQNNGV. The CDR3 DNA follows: TGTGCCAGCAGCCCCCACCGGGACAGGGCCTACGAGCAGTACTTC. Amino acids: CASSPHRDRAYEQYF.

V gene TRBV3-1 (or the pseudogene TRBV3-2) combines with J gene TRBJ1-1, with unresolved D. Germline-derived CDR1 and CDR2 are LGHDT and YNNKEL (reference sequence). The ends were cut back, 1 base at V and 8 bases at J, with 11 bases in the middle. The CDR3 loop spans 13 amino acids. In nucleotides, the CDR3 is TGTGCCAGCAGCCAAGTAAGCGCGCGGGAAGCTTTCTTT. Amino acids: CASSQVSAREAFF.

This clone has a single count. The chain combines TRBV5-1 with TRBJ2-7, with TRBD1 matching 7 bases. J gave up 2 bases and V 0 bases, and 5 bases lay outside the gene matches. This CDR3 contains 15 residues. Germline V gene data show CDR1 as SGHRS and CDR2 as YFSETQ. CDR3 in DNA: TGCGCCAGCAGCTTGGGAGGGGGCGATACCTACGAGCAGTACTTC. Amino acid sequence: CASSLGGGDTYEQYF.

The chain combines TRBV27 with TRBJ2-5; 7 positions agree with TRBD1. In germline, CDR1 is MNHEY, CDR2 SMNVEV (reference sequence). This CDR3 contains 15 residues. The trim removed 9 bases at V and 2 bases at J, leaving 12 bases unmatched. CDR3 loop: CARIAPTGSQETQYF. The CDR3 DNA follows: TGTGCCAGGATTGCCCCGACAGGGTCTCAAGAGACCCAGTACTTC.

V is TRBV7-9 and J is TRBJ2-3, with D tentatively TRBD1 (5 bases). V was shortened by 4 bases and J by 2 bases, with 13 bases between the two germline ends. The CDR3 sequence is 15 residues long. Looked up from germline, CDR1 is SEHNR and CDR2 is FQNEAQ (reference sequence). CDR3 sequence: CASSSGLGNTDTQYF. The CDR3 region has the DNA TGTGCCAGCAGCTCAGGGTTGGGGAACACAGATACGCAGTATTTT.

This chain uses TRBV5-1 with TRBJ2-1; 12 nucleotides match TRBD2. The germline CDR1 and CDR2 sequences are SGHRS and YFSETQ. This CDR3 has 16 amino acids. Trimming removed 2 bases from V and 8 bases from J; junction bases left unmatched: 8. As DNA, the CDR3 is TGCGCCAGCAGCTTACCTAGCGGGGGGGCTCGGGATGAGCAGTTCTTC. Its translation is CASSLPSGGARDEQFF.

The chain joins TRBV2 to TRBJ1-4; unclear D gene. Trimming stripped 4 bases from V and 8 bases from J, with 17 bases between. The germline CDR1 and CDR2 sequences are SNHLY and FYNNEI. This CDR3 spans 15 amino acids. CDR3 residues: CASSVQLVGGEKLFF. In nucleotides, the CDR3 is TGTGCCAGCAGTGTACAGTTAGTGGGAGGGGAAAAACTGTTTTTT.

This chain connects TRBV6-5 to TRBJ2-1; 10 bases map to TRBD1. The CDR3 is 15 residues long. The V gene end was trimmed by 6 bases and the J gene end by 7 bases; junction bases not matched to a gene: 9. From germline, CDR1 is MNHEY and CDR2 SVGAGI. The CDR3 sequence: CASRNRDRGGNEQFF. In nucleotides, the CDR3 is TGTGCCAGCAGAAACCGGGACAGGGGAGGGAATGAGCAGTTCTTC.

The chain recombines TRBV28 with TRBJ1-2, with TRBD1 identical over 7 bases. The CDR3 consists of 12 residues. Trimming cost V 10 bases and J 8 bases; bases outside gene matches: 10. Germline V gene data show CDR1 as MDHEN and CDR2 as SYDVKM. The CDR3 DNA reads TGTGCCATTCCGAAGGGGGCGCAGGGCTACACCTTC. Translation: CAIPKGAQGYTF.